The 3 T cell receptor beta chains below all came from one sample that was sequenced in a study of OX40 agonist ivuxolimab in advanced cancers. Method: immunoSEQ multiplex PCR; TCRdb's copy keeps in-frame clones and lacks some. Of 70,000 or so clones listed, 90% were seen once; the top ten hold roughly a tenth. Specimen: CD4+ or CD8+ T cells sorted from blood, collected in a trial of the OX40 agonist ivuxolimab. These receptors were obtained from an adult with an advanced solid tumor such as melanoma, head and neck, liver or kidney cancer.

The chain couples TRBV28 to TRBJ2-3; D possibly corresponds to TRBD1 (5 bases). Germline CDR1 is MDHEN and CDR2 is SYDVKM. This CDR3 contains 15 residues. V dropped 4 bases and J dropped 2 bases, with 13 bases sitting between them. The CDR3 loop is CASSSPTANTDTQYF. Written as DNA, the CDR3 is TGTGCCAGCAGTTCCCCGACAGCAAACACAGATACGCAGTATTTT. Looking up the rest from reference TRBV28 and TRBJ2-3 gives the full variable domain: DVKVTQSSRYLVKRTGEKVFLECVQDMDHENMFWYRQDPGLGLRLIYFSYDVKMKEKGDIPEGYSVSREKKERFSLILESASTNQTSMYLCASSSPTANTDTQYFGPGTRLTVL.

V and J are TRBV6-5 and TRBJ2-5; TRBD1 might be the D (5 bases). V dropped 6 bases and J dropped 2 bases, with 10 bases sitting between them. Per the germline V gene, CDR1 is MNHEY and CDR2 is SVGAGI. There are 13 residues in the CDR3. This CDR3 is CASRRTRQETQYF. In DNA, the CDR3 is TGTGCCAGCAGGAGGACACGGCAAGAGACCCAGTACTTC.

This rearrangement joins TRBV18 to TRBJ1-3; D is perhaps TRBD1 (6 bases). V was shortened by 0 bases and J by 0 bases, with 6 bases between the two germline ends. The germline V gene has CDR1 KGHSH and CDR2 LQKENI. This CDR3 has 15 amino acids. CDR3: CASSPPGASGNTIYF. The CDR3 DNA reads as TGTGCCAGCTCACCACCGGGGGCCTCTGGAAACACCATATATTTT.